These T cell receptor beta chains were read from a single sample in a study of cytomegalovirus exposure and HLA in healthy donors. Data came from immunoSEQ multiplex PCR; TCRdb stores just in-frame clones and leaves some out. The sample carries roughly 120,000 clones, more than 65% recorded once. Specimen: PBMCs. Receptors were obtained from a woman younger than 35 in good health and CMV-seropositive. Each CDR3 is given with its conserved first and last residue. Each record gives: J gene, V gene, CDR3 protein.

TRBJ1-6 TRBV11-2 CASSPQGGTYNSPLHF
TRBJ2-2 TRBV7-2 CARPGQGIGELFF
TRBJ2-2 TRBV2 CASSIAGGGGELFF
TRBJ2-7 TRBV5-1 CASSPDFYEQYF
TRBJ2-7 TRBV15 CATSPPGQGSREQYF
TRBJ2-6 TRBV19 CACEAAGANVLTF
TRBJ1-6 TRBV11-2 CASSFPGSNSPLHF
TRBJ1-5 TRBV5-1 CASSPGTDQPQHF
TRBJ1-2 TRBV9 CASRPIGDRRTNYGYTF
TRBJ2-7 TRBV19 CASSIKEGYEQYF
TRBJ2-3 TRBV6-5 CASRRLAMIDTQYF
TRBJ2-3 TRBV11-1 CASSGGLPTDTQYF
TRBJ1-5 TRBV18 CASSPARGQPQHF
TRBJ2-7 TRBV2 CASMGLAGALEQYF
TRBJ1-1 TRBV28 CASRGGGDTEAFF
TRBJ2-7 TRBV27 CASSPGGSYEQYF
TRBJ1-5 TRBV27 CASSLSGSPSPQHF
TRBJ2-3 TRBV9 CASSVVGGQVGDTQYF
TRBJ2-7 TRBV18 CASSPRLDTLDEQYF
TRBJ2-2 TRBV7-6 CASSLGPAGTGELFF
TRBJ1-6 TRBV2 CASKGRVTYSPLHF
TRBJ2-3 TRBV7-6 CASSLALAGGKTDTQYF
TRBJ2-1 TRBV7-3 CASSLQGGMNNEQFF
TRBJ1-1 TRBV27 CASSSLGTGGPEAFF
TRBJ2-7 TRBV10-3 CATSDRAFSYEQYF
TRBJ1-6 TRBV4-1 CASSLLNTGWGSPLHF
TRBJ1-4 TRBV6-5 CASSSGLLDEKLFF
TRBJ1-4 TRBV18 CASSSVLQRATNEKLFF
TRBJ2-1 TRBV7-3 CASSADYGEQFF
TRBJ2-5 TRBV4-1 CASSQERGGTLKTQYF
TRBJ2-7 TRBV14 CASSPGDYEQYF
TRBJ1-5 TRBV4-2 CASSQDRGQPQHF
TRBJ2-2 TRBV9 CASSVVGVQGGAGELFF
TRBJ2-1 TRBV4-1 CASSQAMAGGPNEQFF
TRBJ2-7 TRBV6-5 CASSVGGHDGEQYF
TRBJ1-1 TRBV6-1 CASSERGTNTEAFF
TRBJ1-2 TRBV5-4 CASSLGDIRDGYTF
TRBJ1-5 TRBV2 CASSGTGIDQPQHF
TRBJ2-7 TRBV5-6 CASTRGASYEQYF
TRBJ2-7 TRBV25-1 CASSYGGGTGDPNEQYF
TRBJ2-7 TRBV7-9 CASSGGTGLGFWEQYF
TRBJ1-1 TRBV2 CATRRGMNTEAFF
TRBJ2-7 TRBV7-9 CSSSLSLTGEQYF
TRBJ1-1 TRBV2 CASGRQDRGYPEAFF
TRBJ1-4 TRBV2 CASSGWGHLHEKLFF
TRBJ2-3 TRBV2 CASSDPGGVADTQYF
TRBJ2-7 TRBV2 CASSRDRSSYEQYF
TRBJ2-5 TRBV6-5 CASSYGGASGETQYF
TRBJ2-1 TRBV9 CASSGTSGGIYNEQFF
TRBJ2-3 TRBV7-6 CASSLNGAGGLTDTQYF
TRBJ2-3 TRBV7-9 CASSPRGTGTDTQYF
TRBJ1-1 TRBV4-1 CASSHISQGEAFF
TRBJ1-6 TRBV28 CASTPGGNSPLHF
TRBJ2-3 TRBV2 CASSWGQGLQDTQYF
TRBJ1-5 TRBV6-6 CASSDRVVDQPQHF